A single T cell receptor beta chain is shown here with its context. Its antigen remains unknown. These data come from a study of shared clonotypes between healthy human individuals. In the study overall: CD4 naive and CD4 memory each took three plates per donor, while CD8 naive took two and CD8 memory one.

Study findings and constraints: Between a few donors, naive CD4 clonotypes were shared at a level of roughly 5.5%.

The V end lost 1 base, the J end lost 0 bases, and 12 bases lay between the germline ends. This CDR3 comprises 16 residues. From germline, CDR1 is SGDLS and CDR2 YYNGEE. Over several immunoSEQ plates, each subset's genomic DNA was distributed in even portions. The protocol was immunoSEQ multiplex PCR, while the TCRdb copy is restricted to in-frame clones and leaves out a portion. This repertoire shows roughly 1 million clones, 75% found once; its top ten account for approximately 1.5%. Sequencing used memory CD4+ T cells sorted from blood. Subset given: CD45RA-negative fraction. J is TRBJ2-3 and V is TRBV9; perhaps TRBD2 as D (6 bases). This TCR was recovered from a man aged 18 to 30 in good health. CDR3 sequence (DNA): TGTGCCAGCAGCGTACGCGGCGGGACCAGCACAGATACGCAGTATTTT. Residues: CASSVRGGTSTDTQYF.